The T cell receptor (beta chain) under discussion was sequenced for a study of blood T cell repertoires in COVID-19 (dated by TCRdb to 2020 to 2021). The study in broad terms: The collaborator samples originated in the United States, Italy and Spain and spanned the acute and convalescent phases of COVID-19. The samples were drawn from the first 160 participants of the ongoing ImmuneRACE study and from some 1,300 subjects provided by 6 global collaborators. The repertoires were made available in a free public database intended to serve as a resource for research on the immune response to SARS-CoV-2. Sample metadata almost always included a de-identified subject ID, COVID-19 status, age in years and sex. The dataset comprised deeply sampled blood TCRbeta repertoires from subjects exposed to, actively infected with, or recovered from COVID-19. Where available, HLA class I and class II types were taken from metadata supplied by the sample provider and were not determined by assay-based typing. The material from the prospective study consisted of cDNA or gDNA derived from T cells, B-cell-depleted T cells, or PBMCs.

This clone appeared a few times. Its antigen is currently not known. No quality values exist for individual bases; no much larger clone is one base distant. Collaborating institutions collected whole blood in K2EDTA tubes following their own protocols. For TCRbeta analysis, collaborator samples were shipped as frozen whole blood, as isolated PBMCs, or as DNA extracted from either sample type. Looking up the germline V gene yields CDR1 SGHTA and CDR2 FQGNSA. Measured from the cysteine to the phenylalanine, the CDR3 is 16 residues long. Just CDR3 DNA is preserved here, 48 bases in frame from base 1. The V end gives up 4 bases and the J end 0 bases, leaving 8 bases in the junction not matched to a gene. The research as a whole found: The amount of clinical and demographic metadata varied by source and participant and was provided uncurated.

The immunoSEQ Assay, a bias-controlled multiplex PCR, was used to amplify TCRbeta CDR3 regions from genomic DNA. As for how the authors treated the data: Within the assay, amplification of reference gene primers was used to estimate how many nucleated cells each sample contained. To quantify the absolute abundance of each unique TCRbeta CDR3 rearrangement, sequence reads were collapsed and filtered. For each sample, productive Simpson clonality was calculated as the square root of Simpson's diversity index over productive rearrangements. Held by TCRdb, this immuneACCESS table contains in-frame sequences only and omits some clones. Under half of the omission traces to an unresolved V gene where checked; the cause of the rest is unknown. From that table come the V and J calls and clone size; the DNA was used to work out D and trimming. The sample table contains around 280,000 clones; only one count was recorded for around 90% of them. The ten top clones hold 1% to 1.5% of the sample.

This clonotype was sampled from a man between 70 and 80 years old with acute or convalescent COVID-19. Input material: peripheral blood. The chain couples TRBV7-2 to TRBJ1-1, and TRBD1 matches 7 of the central bases. The DNA sequence reads TGTGCCAGCAGCTCAGGGACAGTACTTATGAACACTGAAGCTTTCTTT. Translation gives CASSSGTVLMNTEAFF.